This T cell receptor (beta chain) was sequenced for a study of shared clonotypes between healthy human individuals (dated by TCRdb to the early 2020s). In terms of the full investigation: A couple of women and three men aged 18 to 49 years were included in the cohort. To increase sequencing depth and limit assay-specific biases, different laboratories used diverse techniques to prepare libraries and sequence TCR repertoires. To estimate repertoire size and how much clonotype sharing occurs between individuals, the study deeply sequenced the blood TCR repertoires of five healthy adults. Per donor, three plates each were used for CD4 naive and CD4 memory, two for CD8 naive, and one for CD8 memory. Leukapheresis yielded between about 0.94 and 9 billion PBMCs per donor. What the research found in general, with its limitations: Sampling was restricted to blood, and TCR repertoires in tissue are likely to differ from TCR repertoires in blood. Pairwise subsampling led to the expectation that sequencing depth would affect the degree of clonotype sharing among donors. Larger estimated clonotype richness was generally found for naive subsets than for memory subsets. Because the study included only a small number of donors, the genetic and exposure-history diversity represented was limited. Even with the large sequencing depth, rarefaction of the sorted-subset datasets indicated that sequencing was incomplete. About 5% of naive CD4, 3.5% of naive CD8, 2.3% of memory CD4, and about 0.4% of memory CD8 clonotypes were shared across four donors. Compared with non-shared clonotypes, the clonotypes found in all four sorted-subset donors had higher generation probabilities.

With respect to this clone: Its antigen has not been determined. Per-base qualities were not stored, and no clone one base away is much larger.

TCR CDR3 regions were amplified from genomic DNA by multiplex PCR using the deep immunoSEQ assay. Extracted genomic DNA from each cell subset was spread evenly across all wells of several immunoSEQ 96-well plates, with each plate serving as a replicate. For sorted subsets, approximately 200 ng of genomic DNA, equivalent to 30,000 or so T cell genomes, went into each replicate PCR. Purified libraries were measured with a Qubit 3.0 fluorometer, size-checked on a Bioanalyzer 2100, and measured again with the KAPA Library Quantification kit. Every immunoSEQ 96-well plate was sequenced on a separate single-read 150-cycle Illumina NextSeq 550 flow cell. On the authors' methods: Because the immunoSEQ output included only junctional sequences and no quality scores, the filtering could not be the same as the filtering used for full-length reads. To assign V/J genes and CDR3, sequences were annotated using PyIR, a Python wrapper for IgBLAST v1.9, with IMGT germline references. Reads were filtered out if the reads had weak V/J assignments (E-value above 1e-6), no CDR3, stop codons, out-of-frame junctions, or ambiguous translated residues. V3J clonotypes were defined as sequences sharing the same inferred V gene, J gene, and CDR3 amino acid sequence. Percentage overlap between repertoires was computed as shared unique clonotypes divided by the size of the smaller repertoire. Repertoire richness was assessed with RTK rarefaction, the Chao1 estimator, and Recon v2.1 estimates of unobserved clonotypes. Generation probabilities for all TCRbeta clonotypes obtained by the gDNA method from a few donors were computed using OLGA. Entries here come from immuneACCESS through TCRdb and include only in-frame sequences with V and J called. Some clones fail to appear in such tables; in the studies checked, an unresolved V gene covers under half of the shortfall, and the cause of the remainder is unknown. The D gene and trimming were derived from the DNA, and the V and J assignments and clone size from that table. This sample gives under 1 million clones in total; 80% to 95% of them show up just once. 20% to 30% of the sample is held by the ten biggest clonotypes.

CD8 naive samples were CD45RO-negative cells positively selected for CCR7, giving a CD45RA+CCR7+ population that excluded TemRA cells. Healthy HIV-negative adults with no recently reported acute infections or vaccinations were included as donors. Every donor was a Caucasian adult living in Nashville, Tennessee, USA. Blood was collected by leukapheresis, and PBMCs were isolated by Ficoll-Histopaque density gradient centrifugation and then cryopreserved in liquid nitrogen vapor phase. Analytical flow cytometry was used to check the purity and quantity of each magnetically sorted T cell population. From each sorted fraction, genomic DNA was isolated and quantified by UV absorbance on a Nanodrop 2000c. V has 4 bases trimmed and J has 3 bases trimmed; junction bases matching no gene number 13. From the germline V gene, CDR1 is SGHAT and CDR2 is FQNNGV. Its CDR3 holds 18 amino acids, cysteine through phenylalanine. The entry retains the CDR3 DNA only, 54 bases that are in frame from base 1.

The receptor comes from a man younger than 45 in good health. Sequenced sample: naive CD8+ T cells sorted from blood. The sample's cell subset or site label, in plain terms: CD45RA+CCR7+. This sequence uses TRBV11-2 and TRBJ2-3; 10 nucleotides in the junction match TRBD2. The CDR3 protein sequence reads: CASSSTPLAGAGTDTQYF. The DNA sequence is as follows: TGTGCCAGCAGCTCAACCCCTCTAGCGGGAGCCGGAACAGATACGCAGTATTTT.